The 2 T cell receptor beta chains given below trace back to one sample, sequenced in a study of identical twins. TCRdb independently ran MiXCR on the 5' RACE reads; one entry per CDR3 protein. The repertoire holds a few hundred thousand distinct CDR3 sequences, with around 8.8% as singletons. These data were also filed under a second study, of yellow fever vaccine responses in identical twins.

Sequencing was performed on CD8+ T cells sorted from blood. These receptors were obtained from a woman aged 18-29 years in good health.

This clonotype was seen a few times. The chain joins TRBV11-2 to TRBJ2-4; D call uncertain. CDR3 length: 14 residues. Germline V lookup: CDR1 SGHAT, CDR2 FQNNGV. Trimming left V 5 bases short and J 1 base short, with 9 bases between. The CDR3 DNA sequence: TGTGCCAGCAGCCTTGGTCCGGCCAAAAACATTCAGTACTTC. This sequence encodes CASSLGPAKNIQYF.

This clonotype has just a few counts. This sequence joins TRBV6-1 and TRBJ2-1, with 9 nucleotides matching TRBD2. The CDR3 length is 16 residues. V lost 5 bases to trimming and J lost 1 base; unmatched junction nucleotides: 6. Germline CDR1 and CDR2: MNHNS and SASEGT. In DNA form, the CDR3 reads TGTGCCAGCAGTCTTATAGCGGGAGATTCCTACAATGAGCAGTTCTTC. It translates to CASSLIAGDSYNEQFF.